This entry lists 12 T cell receptor beta chains sequenced from one sample in a study of shared clonotypes between healthy human individuals (dated by TCRdb to between 2020 and 2021). The library was obtained by the immunoSEQ multiplex PCR assay. As stored in TCRdb, this immuneACCESS dataset retains in-frame rearrangements with V and J assigned. A fraction of the clones does not appear; measured against another copy, unresolved V genes explain less than half of the discrepancy, and the remainder lacks a known reason. In this sample the table shows some 490,000 clones, 65% to 85% of which occur a single time. Together, the top ten hold approximately 11% of the sample. The sample consisted of PBMCs. Receptors were obtained from a woman in her 40s in good health. Some clones in this sample may be carry-over from other donors' samples.

The J gene is TRBJ2-2, the V gene TRBV5-6; TRBD1 matches 11 bases. The CDR3 spans 16 residues. Germline loops: CDR1 SGHDT, CDR2 YYEEEE. V lost 1 base to trimming and J lost 5 bases; unmatched junction nucleotides: 4. CDR3 amino acids: CASSLKGQGVTGELFF. CDR3 nucleotides: TGTGCCAGCAGCTTGAAGGGACAGGGGGTGACCGGGGAGCTGTTTTTT. Full variable domain (outside the CDR3, taken from reference TRBV5-6 and TRBJ2-2): DAGVTQSPTHLIKTRGQQVTLRCSPKSGHDTVSWYQQALGQGPQFIFQYYEEEERQRGNFPDRFSGHQFPNYSSELNVNALLLGDSALYLCASSLKGQGVTGELFFGEGSRLTVL.

This clone was seen a few times. This could be a read error, since a much larger clone is one nucleotide away. The same CDR3 also results from other DNA sequences found in this sample. The chain has TRBV5-1 and TRBJ2-2, with TRBD1 identical over 7 bases. The CDR3 length is 17 residues. Germline loops: CDR1 SGHRS, CDR2 YFSETQ. CDR3 amino acids: CASSLVPGGSNTGELFF. CDR3 sequence (DNA): TGCGCCAGCAGCTTGGTCCCAGGGGGATCGAACACCGGGGAACTGTTTTTT. The entire variable domain, with the rest obtained from reference TRBV5-1 and TRBJ2-2, is as follows: KAGVTQTPRYLIKTRGQQVTLSCSPISGHRSVSWYQQTPGQGLQFLFEYFSETQRNKGNFPGRFSGRQFSNSRSEMNVSTLELGDSALYLCASSLVPGGSNTGELFFGEGSRLTVL.

This chain joins TRBV19 and TRBJ2-2; D gene unclear. Germline assignment: CDR1 LNHDA and CDR2 SQIVND (reference sequence). The germline V and J ends were trimmed by 1 base and 6 bases, with 6 bases remaining between them. This CDR3 has 13 residues. The CDR3 reads CASSIAWSGELFF. The CDR3 DNA is TGTGCCAGTAGTATAGCCTGGTCCGGGGAGCTGTTTTTT.

The rearrangement links TRBV25-1 to TRBJ1-2; TRBD1 matches at 8 bases. The CDR3 covers 13 residues. The germline CDR1 and CDR2 sequences are MGHDK and SYGVNS. J was trimmed by 5 bases and V by 4 bases; bases with no gene match: 3. The CDR3 bases are TGTGCCAGCAGTGGACAGGGGTGGTATGGCTACACCTTC. Amino acid sequence: CASSGQGWYGYTF.

This clone was observed once. This chain links TRBV4-2 with TRBJ2-1; D is uncertain. The CDR3 has 13 residues. Germline CDR1 is LGHNA and CDR2 is YNFKEQ. Trimming cost V 3 bases and J 5 bases, with 8 bases left between them. The CDR3 bases are TGTGCCAGCAGCCACGACCGGGACAATGAGCAGTTCTTC. This encodes CASSHDRDNEQFF.

This clone showed up just once. The chain combines TRBV7-9 with TRBJ2-7; 9 bases match TRBD2. Germline V gene lookup returns CDR1 SEHNR and CDR2 FQNEAQ (reference sequence). V trimming: 2 bases; J trimming: 2 bases; junction bases outside the gene matches: 4. The CDR3 totals 15 residues. CDR3 amino acids: CASSLSASGTYEQYF. DNA for the CDR3: TGTGCCAGCAGCTTATCGGCTAGCGGGACCTACGAGCAGTACTTC.

In this sample, this clone turned up once. J is TRBJ2-5 and V is TRBV11-3; D gene uncertain. Germline CDR1 SGHNT, CDR2 YENEEA. The germline V and J ends were trimmed by 5 bases and 9 bases, with 10 bases remaining between them. CDR3 size: 11 residues. CDR3 sequence (DNA): TGTGCCAGCAGCCGGTGTTTGGCCCAGTACTTC. Amino acids: CASSRCLAQYF.

This clone has only a few counts. V is TRBV18 and J is TRBJ1-1; no clear D. The CDR3 covers 12 residues. Germline CDR1 reads KGHSH; CDR2 reads LQKENI. The ends were cut back, 2 bases at V and 7 bases at J, with 8 bases in the middle. The CDR3 DNA is TGTGCCAGCTCACCAGTCGCGGATGAAGCTTTCTTT. Its protein is CASSPVADEAFF.

Turning to this clone: A far larger clone is only one base removed, so a read error is likely. J is TRBJ1-1 and V is TRBV28; no definite D call. Trimming left V 1 base short and J 11 bases short, with 14 bases between. Germline assignment: CDR1 MDHEN and CDR2 SYDVKM. The CDR3 covers 13 residues. The CDR3 is CASSLLSTSVAFF. Written as DNA, the CDR3 is TGTGCCAGCAGTTTATTAAGCACGTCAGTGGCTTTCTTT.

Of note for this clone: A far larger clone differs by one base, so this is likely a read error. Without the conserved terminal phenylalanine or tryptophan, this CDR3 likely stems from a read error. The chain combines TRBV20-1 with TRBJ1-2; tentative D call: TRBD1 (5 bases). V shed 2 bases and J shed 10 bases, with 11 bases lying between them. This CDR3 is built from 11 residues. Germline V CDR1 and CDR2: DFQATT, SNEGSKA (reference sequence). The DNA of the CDR3 is TGCAGTGCTAGACTCGCAGGGTCCTACACCCTC. Its translation is CSARLAGSYTL.

The gene calls are TRBV5-1 and TRBJ2-2; 8 positions match TRBD2. The CDR3 totals 16 residues. Germline assignment: CDR1 SGHRS and CDR2 YFSETQ. Trimming cost V 4 bases and J 5 bases; bases outside gene matches: 10. The CDR3 nucleotides read TGCGCCAGCAGCCTCATAGCGGGACCGAGGACCGGGGAGCTGTTTTTT. The encoded protein is CASSLIAGPRTGELFF.

A word on this clone: At the DNA level, this CDR3 is encoded by other sequences in the same sample as well. The chain uses TRBV27 and TRBJ2-5; D not resolved. The CDR3 totals 13 residues. The germline CDR1 and CDR2 sequences are MNHEY and SMNVEV (reference sequence). Between the trimmed V and J ends, which lost 2 bases and 1 base, there was a span of 5 bases. CDR3 sequence reads: CASSLRFQETQYF. The CDR3 nucleotides read TGTGCCAGCAGTTTAAGATTCCAAGAGACCCAGTACTTC.